This record looks at one T cell receptor beta chain sequence and its context. Per the original data handling: Estimation of nucleated cell counts was performed using reference gene primer amplification. Sequenced by immunoSEQ multiplex PCR; TCRdb stores in-frame clones only, minus some. V and J calls plus clone size are reproduced from that table; the DNA served to infer D and trimming. The data show 90,000 to 110,000 clones, about 90% seen once. This record comes from a study of blood T cell repertoires in COVID-19. The V end was cut by 8 bases, the J end by 0 bases, with 16 bases between. CDR3 length: 15 residues. Germline CDR1 reads KGHSH; CDR2 reads LQKENI.

The TCR comes from a human donor in a cohort sampled during active COVID-19. The chain is built from TRBV18 and TRBJ1-1; D is possibly TRBD1 (5 bases). The sample taken for sequencing was peripheral blood. This CDR3 reads CASQTRESMNTEAFF. The CDR3 coding sequence is TGTGCCAGCCAAACCAGGGAATCCATGAACACTGAAGCTTTCTTT.